The clone carrying this T cell receptor beta chain was seen many times. The antigen is not known. The sample originates from a study of T-cell reconstitution after alpha-beta-depleted transplantation in children. Preparation of the TCRbeta library was carried out with unique molecular identifiers. TCRdb used MiXCR to reprocess the PCR reads, holding one entry per CDR3 protein. The sample lists approximately 240,000 distinct CDR3 sequences, approximately 10% seen once, with about 30% in the top ten. Overall study findings and caveats: One year post-transplant, T-cell counts and diversity were largely derived from T cells produced anew. Several hundred rapidly expanded clones from non-depleted graft cells reportedly supplied alpha-beta T cells about two months post-transplant. Where some patients showed high TCRbeta diversity at day 60, it came from recipient T cells and thymic progenitors that had survived.

The sequence was obtained from a child under two years old with acute myeloid leukemia, due to receive a stem cell transplant. The source was PBMCs, collected before TCRalphabeta/CD19-depleted stem cell transplant.

The CDR3 loop is CASSSTGPSYEQYF. The CDR3 region has the DNA TGTGCCAGCAGCTCGACAGGGCCGTCCTACGAGCAGTACTTC. This chain joins TRBV5-5 and TRBJ2-7; TRBD1 matches at 7 bases. V lost 3 bases to trimming and J lost 1 base; unmatched junction nucleotides: 4. The CDR3 totals 14 residues. CDR1 is SGHKS, CDR2 YYEKEE, per germline (reference sequence).